The 30 T cell receptor beta chains presented below share a single source sample, sequenced in a study of breast tumors, draining lymph nodes, adjacent tissues. TCRdb re-called the multiplex PCR reads through MiXCR, storing one row per CDR3 protein. The data show 200,000 to 300,000 distinct CDR3 sequences, 30% seen once. Axillary draining lymph nodes of breast cancer patients supplied the node samples. The specimen was axillary lymph node tissue. The origin of the receptors is a female donor with breast cancer. Some clones in this sample may be carry-over from other donors' samples.

The table lists this clonotype with many counts. The chain joins TRBV11-2 to TRBJ2-7, with D uncertain. Looked up from germline, CDR1 is SGHAT and CDR2 is FQNNGV. The CDR3 runs 14 residues. The ends were cut back, 3 bases at V and 3 bases at J, with 12 bases in the middle. CDR3 DNA sequence: TGTGCCAGCAGCTTTGACCCGGCAAGCTACGAGCAGTACTTC. Its protein is CASSFDPASYEQYF. The full variable domain, rest sourced from reference TRBV11-2 and TRBJ2-7, is EAGVAQSPRYKIIEKRQSVAFWCNPISGHATLYWYQQILGQGPKLLIQFQNNGVVDDSQLPKDRFSAERLKGVDSTLKIQPAKLEDSAVYLCASSFDPASYEQYFGPGTRLTVT.

On this clonotype: One base away lies a much larger clone, so this may be a sequencing read error. Likely a read error: the CDR3 ends without its conserved phenylalanine or tryptophan. This rearrangement joins TRBV19 to TRBJ2-5, with D perhaps TRBD2 (6 bases). Germline V gene sequence: CDR1 LNHDA, CDR2 SQIVND (reference sequence). The CDR3 length is 13 residues. Trimming left V 5 bases short and J 5 bases short, with 12 bases between. CDR3 sequence: CASSGGMGETQYS. The CDR3 bases are TGTGCCAGTAGTGGCGGGATGGGGGAGACCCAGTACTCC.

Ten or more counts support this clonotype. In DNA, the CDR3 is TGTGCCAGCAGTGAATTAGGGTCGGGCTACACCTTC. It yields the protein CASSELGSGYTF. The rearrangement joins TRBV6-1 to TRBJ1-2; D gene uncertain. In germline, CDR1 is MNHNS, CDR2 SASEGT. The CDR3 extends over 12 amino acids. Trimming took 2 bases from V and 8 from J, leaving 9 bases between them.

The chain uses TRBV10-3 and TRBJ1-2; 8 bases agree with TRBD1. This CDR3 is 14 amino acids long. The germline CDR1 and CDR2 sequences are ENHRY and SYGVKD. V lost 6 bases and J lost 5; bases outside the gene matches: 8. Here the CDR3 reads CAIRRDRWEYGYTF. The CDR3 coding sequence is TGTGCCATCAGGCGGGACAGGTGGGAATATGGCTACACCTTC.

This clonotype has a handful of counts. The J gene is TRBJ2-3, the V gene TRBV6-2 or TRBV6-3, with D perhaps TRBD1 (6 bases). This CDR3 is built from 14 residues. Trimming shortened V by 8 bases and J by 4 bases, and 16 bases separated the two germline ends. The germline gives CDR1 MNHEY, CDR2 SVGEGT. CDR3 nucleotide sequence: TGTGCCAGCGACTGGACAGTCTCCTCAGATACGCAGTATTTT. It yields the protein CASDWTVSSDTQYF.

This clonotype was observed many times. This chain links TRBV19 with TRBJ1-5, with TRBD1 identical over 8 bases. The germline CDR1 and CDR2 sequences are LNHDA and SQIVND (reference sequence). V lost 5 bases and J lost 9; bases outside the gene matches: 9. The CDR3 is 14 amino acids. CDR3 bases: TGTGCCAGTAGTTCGGGACAGGCCCGGGGGCCCCAGCATTTT. Protein product: CASSSGQARGPQHF. Full variable domain (missing parts from reference TRBV19 and TRBJ1-5): DGGITQSPKYLFRKEGQNVTLSCEQNLNHDAMYWYRQDPGQGLRLIYYSQIVNDFQKGDIAEGYSVSREKKESFPLTVTSAQKNPTAFYLCASSSGQARGPQHFGDGTRLSIL.

V and J are TRBV7-9 and TRBJ1-2, with 7 bases identical to TRBD1. CDR1 is SEHNR and CDR2 is FQNEAQ in the germline V gene (reference sequence). V lost 4 bases and J lost 0; bases outside the gene matches: 8. This CDR3 is built from 16 residues. The CDR3 reads CASSSFRDSPNYGYTF. The CDR3 DNA reads as TGTGCCAGCAGCTCATTCCGGGACAGTCCTAACTATGGCTACACCTTC.

This clonotype was picked up many times. The V call is TRBV6-6, the J call TRBJ1-2; no definite D call. Trimming took 6 bases from V and 6 from J, leaving 11 bases between them. The germline V gene encodes CDR1 MNHNY and CDR2 SVGAGI (reference sequence). CDR3 length equals 12 residues. CDR3: CASSNSPDGYTF. The CDR3 nucleotides are TGTGCCAGCAGCAACAGTCCTGATGGCTACACCTTC.

This clonotype occurred many times. The chain links TRBV12-5 to TRBJ2-7; D is possibly TRBD2 (6 bases). The CDR3 length is 15 residues. With 1 base removed from V and 1 base from J, the gap between germline ends came to 11 bases. Germline-derived CDR1 and CDR2 are LGHNT and FRNRAP. CDR3 in DNA: TGTGCTAGTGGTTTGGAAGTAGCGGTTTCCTACGAGCAGTACTTC. Translating it yields CASGLEVAVSYEQYF.

This clonotype was detected many times. The J gene is TRBJ1-2, the V gene TRBV6-2 or TRBV6-3; no definite D call. This CDR3 has 13 residues. Deletions cut 2 bases from V and 8 bases from J, with 12 bases between. Germline CDR1 is MNHEY and CDR2 is SVGEGT. CDR3 nucleotide sequence: TGTGCCAGCAGTTACGTTTCGGTGTACGGCTACACCTTC. As protein: CASSYVSVYGYTF.

This chain joins TRBV27 and TRBJ2-7; 8 bases line up with TRBD2. The CDR3 runs 14 residues. CDR1 is MNHEY, CDR2 SMNVEV, per germline (reference sequence). The ends lost 3 bases at V and 6 bases at J; junction bases unmatched: 7. This CDR3 reads CASSFGAGVIEQYF. The CDR3 nucleotides are TGTGCCAGCAGTTTCGGAGCGGGAGTCATCGAGCAGTACTTC.

The chain links TRBV28 to TRBJ1-1; possibly TRBD1 for D (6 bases). Germline V lookup: CDR1 MDHEN, CDR2 SYDVKM. The CDR3 has 13 residues. The V gene lost 7 bases and the J gene lost 4 bases, with 13 bases spanning the gap. The CDR3 here is CASIGGLSTEAFF. DNA for the CDR3: TGTGCCAGCATTGGGGGCCTTAGCACTGAAGCTTTCTTT.

This clonotype was observed many times. The chain links TRBV11-3 to TRBJ2-1; tentatively, D is TRBD1 or TRBD2 (5 bases each). CDR3 length: 15 residues. The V and J ends lost 5 bases and 2 bases respectively, with 13 bases between them. The germline CDR1 and CDR2 sequences are SGHNT and YENEEA. The chain's CDR3 is CASSLSRDPYNEQFF. DNA of the CDR3: TGTGCCAGCAGCCTGTCGAGGGACCCCTACAATGAGCAGTTCTTC.

This clonotype has ten or more counts. The V gene is TRBV7-9, the J gene TRBJ2-5, with 7 bases aligning to TRBD2. Germline-derived CDR1 and CDR2 are SEHNR and FQNEAQ (reference sequence). V dropped 4 bases and J dropped 4; count of bases not matched to a gene: 3. CDR3 size: 13 residues. Written as DNA, the CDR3 is TGTGCCAGCAGCTCGCAGCGGGGAGAGACCCAGTACTTC. This encodes CASSSQRGETQYF.

Details on this clonotype: A much larger clone sits a single nucleotide away, making a read error possible. The conserved phenylalanine or tryptophan normally closing the CDR3 is absent here, so this likely arose from a read error. The chain is built from TRBV4-3 and TRBJ2-7, with a weak D call TRBD1 (6 bases). Germline V gives CDR1 LGHNA, CDR2 YSLEER. V lost 0 bases, J lost 4 bases, and 13 bases lay in between. This CDR3 has 15 amino acids. CDR3 in amino acids: CASSQDRDNRYEQYS. CDR3 DNA: TGCGCCAGCAGCCAAGACCGGGACAATCGTTACGAGCAGTACTCC.

This clonotype was seen at least ten times. The chain couples TRBV19 to TRBJ2-1; D may be TRBD2 (6 bases). V was trimmed by 5 bases and J by 6 bases, leaving 17 bases between them. Per the germline V gene, CDR1 is LNHDA and CDR2 is SQIVND (reference sequence). The CDR3 consists of 15 residues. CDR3 nucleotides: TGTGCCAGTAGTGATCTCGCGGTGGGAGGCAATGAGCAGTTCTTC. Translating it yields CASSDLAVGGNEQFF. The variable domain in full, completed from reference TRBV19 and TRBJ2-1, reads DGGITQSPKYLFRKEGQNVTLSCEQNLNHDAMYWYRQDPGQGLRLIYYSQIVNDFQKGDIAEGYSVSREKKESFPLTVTSAQKNPTAFYLCASSDLAVGGNEQFFGPGTRLTVL.

Regarding this clonotype: Mismatch with germline at one junction end may stem from a read error. The chain has TRBV6-6 and TRBJ2-2; maybe TRBD2 (6 bases). The CDR3 spans 16 residues. CDR1 and CDR2 from the germline V gene are MNHNY and SVGAGI (reference sequence). The CDR3: CASSHSGDSGTEELFF. In DNA, the CDR3 is TGTGCCAGCAGTCACTCGGGGGATTCGGGCACCGAGGAGCTGTTTTTT.

This clonotype was counted a few times. This chain joins TRBV5-6 and TRBJ2-1; TRBD1 matches at 7 bases. V lost 2 bases to trimming and J lost 5 bases; unmatched junction nucleotides: 10. This CDR3 has 16 amino acids. In germline, CDR1 is SGHDT, CDR2 YYEEEE. CDR3 sequence: CASSLMAGGINNEQFF. Here the CDR3 DNA reads TGTGCCAGCAGCTTAATGGCAGGGGGTATTAACAATGAGCAGTTCTTC.

Notes on this clonotype: Just one base apart from a much larger clone, this may be a read error. J is TRBJ2-7 and V is TRBV20-1; 11 bases are shared with TRBD2. CDR1 DFQATT and CDR2 SNEGSKA come from the germline V gene (reference sequence). V shed 3 bases and J 4 bases; nucleotides not matched to a gene: 8. The CDR3 totals 15 residues. As DNA, the CDR3 is TGCAGTGCTAGCTCGGGGGGACTAGCGGCATACGAGCAGTACTTC. Protein product: CSASSGGLAAYEQYF.

There are a few counts of this clonotype. The chain has TRBV13 and TRBJ2-4, with unresolved D. The CDR3 totals 13 residues. V lost 1 base, J lost 7 bases, and 8 bases lay in between. Per the germline V gene, CDR1 is PRHDT and CDR2 is FYEKMQ (reference sequence). The CDR3 here is CASSLEGRNIQYF. Here the CDR3 DNA reads TGTGCCAGCAGCTTAGAGGGTCGGAACATTCAGTACTTC.

The sample holds many counts of this clonotype. A read error may account for a junction end that differs from germline. CDR3 bases: TGTGCTAATGGAGAGCGCACAGGGCCCACAGATACGCGGTATTTT. It specifies CANGERTGPTDTRYF. This chain uses TRBV12-5 with TRBJ2-3, with TRBD1 as a possible D gene (6 bases). Germline lookup yields CDR1 LGHNT and CDR2 FRNRAP. The CDR3 runs to 15 residues.

The chain employs TRBV12-3 or TRBV12-4 and TRBJ1-2; unclear D gene. This CDR3 comprises 16 residues. Trimming took 5 bases from V and 0 from J, leaving 16 bases between them. Here the CDR3 reads CASSILSLMTNYGYTF. The DNA of the CDR3 is TGTGCCAGCAGTATACTCAGCCTGATGACTAACTATGGCTACACCTTC.

On this clonotype: Given a much more abundant clone one base away, this may be a read error. V and J are TRBV20-1 and TRBJ2-5, with TRBD1 matching 7 bases. The CDR3 has 14 residues. Losses at the gene ends were 5 bases for V and 7 bases for J; bases not matched to a gene: 13. In germline, CDR1 is DFQATT, CDR2 SNEGSKA (reference sequence). The CDR3 nucleotides read TGCAGTGCTGGCGACAGGGTGTTCGGGGCGACCCAGTACTTC. Translation gives CSAGDRVFGATQYF.

This clonotype was recorded at least ten times. The chain joins TRBV20-1 to TRBJ2-7, with D tentatively TRBD2 (5 bases). The CDR3 is 13 residues long. Trimming removed 6 bases at V and 7 bases at J, with 19 bases between. Per germline, CDR1 DFQATT and CDR2 SNEGSKA (reference sequence). CDR3 amino acids: CSAPRYEGWEQYF. The CDR3 nucleotides are TGCAGTGCACCTCGCTATGAGGGATGGGAGCAGTACTTC.

Comments on this clonotype: Since no conserved phenylalanine or tryptophan closes the CDR3, a read error is the likely cause. The V gene is TRBV5-4, the J gene TRBJ2-1; maybe TRBD2 (5 bases). The CDR3 totals 13 residues. The V end was cut by 3 bases, the J end by 9 bases, with 13 bases between. In germline, CDR1 is SGHNT, CDR2 YYREEE (reference sequence). In DNA form, the CDR3 reads TGTGCCAGCAGCTCCCCGGAGGCCGGTGAGCAGTTCTAC. The encoded protein is CASSSPEAGEQFY.

The chain combines TRBV29-1 with TRBJ2-2; TRBD1 agrees at 8 bases. The germline CDR1 and CDR2 sequences are SQVTM and ANQGSEA. The ends lost 7 bases at V and 9 bases at J; junction bases unmatched: 13. The CDR3 contains 14 residues. Here the CDR3 DNA reads TGCAGCGCCGGGGTAAGGACAGGGCAGCGGGAGCTGTTTTTT. Amino acid sequence: CSAGVRTGQRELFF.

This clonotype was seen ten or more times. The rearrangement joins TRBV20-1 to TRBJ2-1; 12 nucleotides agree with TRBD2. Germline-derived CDR1 and CDR2 are DFQATT and SNEGSKA (reference sequence). V lost 0 bases to trimming and J lost 7 bases; unmatched junction nucleotides: 7. The CDR3 totals 16 residues. CDR3: CSARDSATSGRNEQFF. The CDR3 nucleotides read TGCAGTGCTAGAGACTCGGCGACTAGCGGGAGAAATGAGCAGTTCTTC.

This clonotype was detected only a few times. The chain joins TRBV6-5 to TRBJ2-7; TRBD2 matches at 8 bases. The J segment lost 4 bases and the V segment lost 6 bases, leaving 14 bases of the junction unmatched. CDR1 and CDR2 from the germline V gene are MNHEY and SVGAGI. The CDR3 is 16 amino acids. The CDR3 region has the DNA TGTGCCAGCAGCCGATCGGGGGGGGGGCGCAATTACGAGCAGTACTTC. Translating it yields CASSRSGGGRNYEQYF.

The chain recombines TRBV12-3 or TRBV12-4 with TRBJ1-2; D possibly corresponds to TRBD1 (5 bases). V lost 6 bases to trimming and J lost 4 bases, with 15 bases between them. The CDR3 runs 14 residues. The CDR3 reads CASSNGTFSYGYTF. CDR3 nucleotides: TGTGCCAGCAGCAACGGGACTTTTTCCTATGGCTACACCTTC.

This clonotype was counted many times. V gene TRBV10-2 combines with J gene TRBJ1-5, with a tentative D call TRBD1 (5 bases). The V and J ends lost 6 bases and 4 bases respectively, with 7 bases between them. The CDR3 contains 12 residues. The V gene's germline CDR1 is WSHSY and CDR2 SAAADI. CDR3 loop: CASRGENQPQHF. The DNA of the CDR3 is TGCGCCAGCAGGGGGGAGAATCAGCCCCAGCATTTT.